This is a list of T cell receptor beta chains from one sample in a study of T cell responses to AZD1222 COVID-19 vaccine. Assay used: immunoSEQ multiplex PCR; TCRdb lists only in-frame clones, some missing. The top ten clones hold 4% to 5.5% of a sample with some 80,000 clones, approximately 85% of them seen once. This material consisted of peripheral blood, taken on day 0 of MenACWY control vaccination. The receptors shown here come from an adult in good health. The CDR3 runs from the conserved cysteine through the conserved F or W. D genes are given only for firm matches. Some rows mark clone size as missing; the rest say once, few, many or name a class of expanded clone.

j_call,clone_size,d_call,cdr3_length,v_call,cdr3_nt,cdr3_aa
TRBJ2-5,-,TRBD2,18,TRBV5-6,TGTGCCAGCAGCTTCCCGGGACTAGCGGGGGGGAAAGCAGAGACCCAGTACTTC,CASSFPGLAGGKAETQYF
TRBJ1-2,-,TRBD1,14,TRBV4-1,TGCGCCAGCAGCCAAGTGGGGACAGGGAAGGGCTACACCTTC,CASSQVGTGKGYTF
TRBJ2-5,-,-,13,TRBV27,TGTGCCAGCAGCACAAGACCCCAAGAGACCCAGTACTTC,CASSTRPQETQYF
TRBJ2-2,once,-,12,TRBV7-8,TGTGCCAGCAGCTGGGTGGCTGGGGAGCTGTTTTTT,CASSWVAGELFF
TRBJ1-1,-,-,14,TRBV2,TGTGCCAGCCGGAAAGGAGGGGGGAACACTGAAGCTTTCTTT,CASRKGGGNTEAFF
TRBJ2-7,-,TRBD2,15,TRBV5-6,TGTGCCAGCAGCCCCCCGGGGGGTAGCTCCTACGAGCAGTACTTC,CASSPPGGSSYEQYF
TRBJ2-7,-,TRBD1,14,TRBV4-1,TGCGCCAGCAGCCAAGGGGACAGTGCCTACGAGCAGTACTTC,CASSQGDSAYEQYF
TRBJ1-4,few,-,12,TRBV30,TGTGCCTGGAGTCCCGTCGGTGAAAAACTGTTTTTT,CAWSPVGEKLFF
TRBJ1-4,-,-,15,TRBV5-1,TGCGCCAGCAGCCCGAGCGGGACGTTAGACGAAAAACTGTTTTTT,CASSPSGTLDEKLFF
TRBJ1-5,-,TRBD1,15,TRBV5-1,TGCGCCAGCAGGTCGGGGACAGGGGGCAATCAGCCCCAGCATTTT,CASRSGTGGNQPQHF
TRBJ2-7,-,-,12,TRBV6-2/TRBV6-3,TGTGCCAGCAGTTACGGGGGTCACGAGCAGTACTTC,CASSYGGHEQYF
TRBJ1-3,-,-,15,TRBV7-6,TGTGCCAGCAGCTTAACGGGGGGCTGGCGAAACACCATATATTTT,CASSLTGGWRNTIYF
TRBJ1-1,-,-,13,TRBV9,TGTGCCAGCAGCCGGACGCGGGACACTGAAGCTTTCTTT,CASSRTRDTEAFF
TRBJ2-1,-,TRBD2,16,TRBV12-5,TGTGCTAGTGGTCCCCCAGGAGCGGGGACCTACAATGAGCAGTTCTTC,CASGPPGAGTYNEQFF
TRBJ1-1,few,-,13,TRBV12-3/TRBV12-4,TGTGCCAGCAGTTTAGAGGAAGGGGCACGGGCTTTCTTT,CASSLEEGARAFF
TRBJ2-2,-,-,14,TRBV7-3,TGTGCCAGCAGACCCAACGCGAACACCGGGGAGCTGTTTTTT,CASRPNANTGELFF
TRBJ1-6,-,-,13,TRBV7-9,TGTGCCAGCAGCTTAGAATGGGATTCACCCCTCCACTTT,CASSLEWDSPLHF
TRBJ1-2,-,-,11,TRBV20-1,TGCAGTGCTAGCCCAGGGCGCGGCTACACCTTC,CSASPGRGYTF
TRBJ2-5,-,TRBD1,17,TRBV11-2,TGTGCCAGCAGCCGGGGACAGACCGTACCATGGCAAGAGACCCAGTACTTC,CASSRGQTVPWQETQYF
TRBJ2-2,-,-,16,TRBV7-9,TGTGCCAGCAGCTTAGGGCAGGGATCGAACACCGGGGAGCTGTTTTTT,CASSLGQGSNTGELFF
TRBJ2-7,-,TRBD2,14,TRBV28,TGTGCCAGCAGTTTGCTAGCGGGGGGACAAGCGCAGTACTTC,CASSLLAGGQAQYF
TRBJ2-3,-,-,12,TRBV7-9,TGTGCCAGCAGCTCGAGCACAGATACGCAGTATTTT,CASSSSTDTQYF
TRBJ2-5,-,TRBD1,16,TRBV5-1,TGCGCCAGCAGCTCTCACCTGACAGGGGGAAGGGAGACCCAGTACTTC,CASSSHLTGGRETQYF
TRBJ1-6,-,-,14,TRBV5-1,TGCGCCAGCAGATCTGGCGACTATAATTCACCCCTCCACTTT,CASRSGDYNSPLHF
TRBJ1-4,-,-,14,TRBV6-5,TGTGCCAGCAGTTACACTCAGGGGAATGAAAAACTGTTTTTT,CASSYTQGNEKLFF
TRBJ2-1,-,-,13,TRBV10-3,TGTGCCATCACTCAAGGACAGACCAATGAGCAGTTCTTC,CAITQGQTNEQFF
TRBJ1-5,once,TRBD1,15,TRBV11-2,TGTGCCAGCAGCCTTGGACAGGGGGCCAATCAGCCCCAGCATTTT,CASSLGQGANQPQHF
TRBJ1-5,-,-,16,TRBV30,TGTGCCTGGAGTTTTGGAACACAGAGTCCGGATCAGCCCCAGCATTTT,CAWSFGTQSPDQPQHF
TRBJ2-5,-,-,17,TRBV6-2/TRBV6-3,TGTGCCAGCAGTTTTAGGCCCCTGGATACGTACCAAGAGACCCAGTACTTC,CASSFRPLDTYQETQYF
TRBJ1-1,few,-,14,TRBV27,TGTGCCAGCAGTTTGAACGGCTTGAACACTGAAGCTTTCTTT,CASSLNGLNTEAFF
TRBJ1-6,once,-,14,TRBV5-1,TGCGCCAGCGGCTATTCGGGCATGGGTTCACCCCTCCACTTT,CASGYSGMGSPLHF
TRBJ1-2,-,-,15,TRBV5-4,TGTGCCAGCAGCTTGGATGGTCAGCGAGACTATGGCTACACCTTC,CASSLDGQRDYGYTF
TRBJ1-4,-,TRBD1,14,TRBV28,TGTGCCAGCATCACCGGGACAGGGCGTGAAAAACTGTTTTTT,CASITGTGREKLFF
TRBJ2-3,-,TRBD2,19,TRBV9,TGTGCCAGCAGCCACCCCCTGACTAGCGGGGGGAGAATCACAGATACGCAGTATTTT,CASSHPLTSGGRITDTQYF
TRBJ2-3,once,-,12,TRBV7-2,TGTGCCAGCAGTCAGGGGCCAGATACGCAGTATTTT,CASSQGPDTQYF
TRBJ1-2,-,TRBD1,13,TRBV14,TGTGCCAGCAGCACTGGACAGGGATATGGCTACACCTTC,CASSTGQGYGYTF
TRBJ1-6,-,-,14,TRBV5-6,TGTGCCAGCAGCTCGGACAGCGGTAATTCACCCCTCCACTTT,CASSSDSGNSPLHF
TRBJ2-2,-,-,13,TRBV30,TGTGCCTGGAGTGTAGCCGGTCCCGGGGAGCTGTTTTTT,CAWSVAGPGELFF
TRBJ2-7,-,-,11,TRBV3-1/TRBV3-2,TGTGCCAGCAGCCAAGGACGGGATAAGTACTTC,CASSQGRDKYF
TRBJ2-1,-,-,13,TRBV5-4,TGTGCCAGCAGCTTCTTGCTCGACAATGAGCAGTTCTTC,CASSFLLDNEQFF
TRBJ2-7,once,-,12,TRBV12-3/TRBV12-4,TGTGCCAGCAGTACAGTCCTCTACGAGCAGTACTTC,CASSTVLYEQYF
TRBJ2-1,-,TRBD2,19,TRBV4-3,TGCGCCAGCAGCCAATTTCCCCCGGGGTCTAGCGGGCCATACAATGAGCAGTTCTTC,CASSQFPPGSSGPYNEQFF
TRBJ2-1,-,-,14,TRBV30,TGTGCCTGGAGTGTCCGGGGCACCAACAATGAGCAGTTCTTC,CAWSVRGTNNEQFF
TRBJ2-7,once,-,12,TRBV7-9,TGTGCCAGCAGCTCGCAGGGGTTCGAGCAGTACTTC,CASSSQGFEQYF
TRBJ2-2,-,-,14,TRBV14,TGTGCCAGCAGCGGGACGGCGAACACCGGGGAGCTGTTTTTT,CASSGTANTGELFF
TRBJ2-1,-,-,13,TRBV11-2,TGTGCCAGCAGCGAAGGTGGATACAATGAGCAGTTCTTC,CASSEGGYNEQFF
TRBJ1-2,-,TRBD1,17,TRBV28,TGTGCCAGCAGTTTATTAGGTGGAGGGGGCACTTTCTCAGGCTACACCTTC,CASSLLGGGGTFSGYTF
TRBJ1-5,-,-,17,TRBV6-6,TGTGCCAGCAGTCCATCCCAGGGTTTTAATAGCAATCAGCCCCAGCATTTT,CASSPSQGFNSNQPQHF
TRBJ1-4,-,-,14,TRBV12-5,TGTGCTAGTGGCTTGGCGACAGAGTCGGAAAAACTGTTTTTT,CASGLATESEKLFF
TRBJ2-1,-,-,14,TRBV4-3,TGCGCCAGCAGCCAAATCCCGGGGAGGAATGAGCAGTTCTTC,CASSQIPGRNEQFF
TRBJ2-5,-,TRBD1,16,TRBV5-5,TGTGCCAGCAGCTGGAAATACGGACAGGGCCAAGAGACCCAGTACTTC,CASSWKYGQGQETQYF